The sequence of this T cell receptor beta chain was determined in a study of vaccination and CD4 T cells after COVID-19. Study in general: With under ten mild cases and one severe, convalescent patients were SARS-CoV-2 positive by nasal swab PCR.

With the Oncomine TCR Beta short-read assay, DNA from cultured CD4+ T cells was sequenced. Cultures of CD4+ T cells served as the source for extracting genomic DNA. TCRdb re-called the PCR reads with MiXCR, one entry per CDR3 protein. The table lists fewer than 9,500 distinct CDR3 sequences, 45% to 55% of them singletons, with 35% to 55% in the top ten. On this clonotype: Its cognate antigen is unknown.

Documented treatment: approximately 9-day PBMC culture with coronavirus spike peptide pools or control peptides (ViraFEST assay). Germline CDR1 is MNHEY and CDR2 is SVGEGT. V lost 2 bases and J 6 bases, leaving 11 bases between the germline ends. This CDR3 contains 15 residues. This sequence joins TRBV6-2 or TRBV6-3 and TRBJ1-6, with D possibly matching TRBD1 (6 bases). Sequenced material: CD4+ T cells from blood, cultured in vitro. This TCR was recovered from a human donor who had recovered from COVID-19. The CDR3 DNA reads as TGTGCCAGCAGTTACCGGACAGCGGCTAATTCACCCCTCCACTTT. As protein: CASSYRTAANSPLHF.